Below, one T cell receptor (beta chain) is given with its context. Its antigen remains undetermined. No base quality values were provided; no much bigger clone lies one nucleotide off. Taken with the paper, the label for time point translates to: individuals recovered from natural SARS-CoV-2 infection. This record belongs to a study of Ad26.COV2.S vaccination and SARS-CoV-2 variants (dated by TCRdb to the early 2020s). With regard to the full study: Sequencing of the TCRbeta repertoire served to evaluate the specificity and breadth of SARS-CoV-2-reactive T cell receptors following Ad26.COV2.S vaccination. A total of 32 samples were included in the TCR-sequenced set, comprising around 19 Ad26.COV2.S vaccine recipients, 5 placebo recipients and 8 SARS-CoV-2 convalescent individuals.

Trimming leaves V shorter by 5 bases and J shorter by 9 bases, with the junction holding 2 bases beyond the gene matches. From the cysteine through the phenylalanine, the CDR3 covers 12 amino acids. Left in the record is the CDR3 DNA by itself, 36 bases read in frame from the first base. Reading the germline V gene (reference sequence) gives CDR1 SEHNR and CDR2 FQNEAQ. The immunoSEQ Assay was the method used to sequence TCRbeta CDR3 regions. After extraction, genomic DNA underwent amplification by bias-controlled multiplex PCR, followed by high-throughput sequencing. In the original analysis: Collapsing and filtering of sequences were performed to quantify the absolute abundance of each unique TCRbeta CDR3 region. T cell fraction was estimated by normalizing TCRbeta template counts to usable DNA, with usable DNA measured through amplification of reference genes found in all nucleated cells. Repertoire TCRs were annotated as SARS-CoV-2-specific by exact matching of V gene, CDR3 amino acid sequence and J gene to a known reactive TCR set. The reference SARS-CoV-2 TCR set was derived from MIRA and filtered for enrichment in COVID-19-positive ImmuneCODE repertoires, a step that removed public or cross-reactive TCRs. Based on the MIRA antigens, annotated TCRs were further analysed at the level of specific ORF or position within ORF. Breadth was defined as the number of annotated unique rearrangements divided by the total number of unique productive rearrangements, and depth was defined as the summed frequency of the annotated unique rearrangements. TCR breadth was compared between groups using two-sided Wilcoxon rank-sum tests. Held by TCRdb, this immuneACCESS table contains in-frame sequences only and omits some clones. Under half of the omission traces to an unresolved V gene where checked; the cause of the rest is unknown. V and J calls and clone size are those listed in that table; D and trimming were worked out from the DNA. For this sample the table gives 85,000 to 95,000 clones, of which roughly 85% were detected only once. Approximately 15% of the sample belongs to the ten largest clones.

Overall study results and their limits: According to the authors, total T cell responses may have been underestimated by the TCR breadth and depth analyses. Non-spike TCR breadth was comparable between vaccine and placebo recipients, consistent with the vaccine containing only spike. Higher spike-specific TCR breadth was observed in Ad26.COV2.S recipients than in placebo recipients (P = 0.0014). After vaccination, spike-specific CD8+ and CD4+ T cell responses were reported to show substantial breadth.

This receptor was taken from a human donor who had recovered from COVID-19. The sequences come from peripheral blood, collected after recovery from COVID-19. The chain couples TRBV7-9 to TRBJ2-2; 8 junctional bases match TRBD1. The CDR3 here reads CASSQGAWELFF. The nucleotide sequence reads TGTGCCAGCAGCCAGGGGGCGTGGGAGCTGTTTTTT.